This T cell receptor beta chain was sequenced in a study of shared clonotypes between healthy human individuals. Data came from immunoSEQ multiplex PCR; TCRdb stores just in-frame clones and leaves some out. In the table there are some 240,000 clones, just over 65% of which are singletons. CDR3 length equals 12 residues. The V end lost 2 bases, the J end lost 5 bases, and 6 bases lay between the germline ends. The germline V gene encodes CDR1 KGHSH and CDR2 LQKENI. The chain couples TRBV18 to TRBJ2-5; D ambiguous. The receptor was derived from a man aged 25 to 45 in good health. The sample comprised memory CD4+ T cells sorted from blood. Noted subset: CD45RA-negative fraction. The CDR3 nucleotides read TGTGCCAGCTCACCATACTCGGAGACCCAGTACTTC. This gives the protein CASSPYSETQYF.